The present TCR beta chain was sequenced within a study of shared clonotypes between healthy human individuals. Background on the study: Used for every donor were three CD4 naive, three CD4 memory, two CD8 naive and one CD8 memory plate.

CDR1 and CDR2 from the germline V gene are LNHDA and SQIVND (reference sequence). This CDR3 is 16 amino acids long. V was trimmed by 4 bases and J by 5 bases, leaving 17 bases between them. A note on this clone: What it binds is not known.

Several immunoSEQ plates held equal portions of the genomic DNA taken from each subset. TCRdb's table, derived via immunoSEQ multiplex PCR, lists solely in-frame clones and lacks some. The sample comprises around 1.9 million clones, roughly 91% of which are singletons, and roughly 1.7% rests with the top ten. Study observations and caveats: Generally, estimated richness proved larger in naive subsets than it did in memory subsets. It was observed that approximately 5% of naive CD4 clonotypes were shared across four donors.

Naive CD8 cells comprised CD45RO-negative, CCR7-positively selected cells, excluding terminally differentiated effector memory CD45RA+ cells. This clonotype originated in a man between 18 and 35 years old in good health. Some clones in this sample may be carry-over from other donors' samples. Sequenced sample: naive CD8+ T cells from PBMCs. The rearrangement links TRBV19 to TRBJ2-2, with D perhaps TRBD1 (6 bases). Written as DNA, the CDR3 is TGTGCCAGTAGTACCTACAGGGAAATGAGTACCGGGGAGCTGTTTTTT. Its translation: CASSTYREMSTGELFF.